This TCR beta chain was obtained from a study of cytomegalovirus exposure and HLA in healthy donors. Study background: One earlier analysis, a look at 180 million or so T cells, found fewer than 140 million unique TCR beta sequences.

A multiplex PCR was run with 60 Vbeta primers and 13 Jbeta primers. Repertoires were generated with immunoSEQ multiplex PCR, while TCRdb's copy carries only in-frame clones and drops some. The sample carries tens of thousands of clones, around 80% recorded once. Findings of the study overall: Later analysis reportedly placed an Asian-associated ancestry cluster below the roughly 690-donor mean in N-insertions.

The CDR3 loop spans 11 amino acids. V lost 10 bases to trimming and J lost 8 bases, with 12 bases between them. CDR1 is MDHEN, CDR2 SYDVKM, per germline. This clone is a singleton in its sample. Its antigen is unidentified. The genes are TRBV28 and TRBJ2-1, with D possibly matching TRBD2 (5 bases). Source material: PBMCs. The sequence derives from a man in his fifties in good health and CMV-seropositive. In DNA, the CDR3 is TGTGCCACACTAGACCGTTATGAGCAGTTCTTC. Its protein is CATLDRYEQFF.